Listed below are T cell receptor beta chains from one sample, sequenced in a study of shared clonotypes between healthy human individuals. Assay used: immunoSEQ multiplex PCR; TCRdb lists only in-frame clones, some missing. Among about 510,000 clones listed, around 79% were seen once. Sequenced input: PBMCs. The source of these receptors is a woman in her thirties or forties in good health. Some clones in this sample may be carry-over from other donors' samples. Both conserved end residues are part of each CDR3. The D gene is left open where the match is weak. Size is omitted from some rows. Given values are once, few, many or a class for expanded clones.

>TRBJ2-7|16|TRBV4-3|TRBD1|.
TGCGCCAGCAGCCCGACGCTGCCAGGGGGTAAGAACGAGCAGTACTTC
CASSPTLPGGKNEQYF
>TRBJ2-7|11|TRBV30|.|.
TGTGCCTGGGGGTCGAGGTACGAGCAGTACTTC
CAWGSRYEQYF
>TRBJ1-3|14|TRBV9|.|.
TGTGCCAGCAGCGACCAGGGTTCTGGAAACACCATATATTTT
CASSDQGSGNTIYF
>TRBJ2-7|13|TRBV28|TRBD1|once
TGTGCCAGCAGTTTTCGGACAGGAGGTGAGCAGTACTTC
CASSFRTGGEQYF
>TRBJ2-2|14|TRBV6-5|TRBD2|.
TGTGCCAGCAGTCGTAGCGGGAAGACCGGGGAGCTGTTTTTT
CASSRSGKTGELFF
>TRBJ1-4|14|TRBV5-6|.|.
TGTGCCAGCAGCCGAGGGGCGTTTAGTGAAAAACTGTTTTTT
CASSRGAFSEKLFF
>TRBJ2-2|16|TRBV14|.|.
TGTGCCAGCAGCCAAGTACGGCCCGCGAACACCGGGGAGCTGTTTTTT
CASSQVRPANTGELFF
>TRBJ2-2|16|TRBV6-6|.|.
TGTGCCAGCAGTTACCCACAGGGGAGGGGGACCGGGGAGCTGTTTTTT
CASSYPQGRGTGELFF
>TRBJ2-1|15|TRBV4-2|.|.
TGTGCCAGCAGCCACCGGGGTGGGACCTACAATGAGCAGTTCTTC
CASSHRGGTYNEQFF
>TRBJ1-2|14|TRBV27|.|.
TGTGCCAGCAGTCGCTCCCGGGGGATCTATGGCTACACCTTC
CASSRSRGIYGYTF
>TRBJ2-7|15|TRBV9|TRBD2|.
TGTGCCAGCAGTTACGGGACTAGCGGGAGGGACGAGCAGTACTTC
CASSYGTSGRDEQYF
>TRBJ1-3|14|TRBV30|.|.
TGTGCCTGGAGATCAGCAGGAGCCAGAAACACCATATATTTT
CAWRSAGARNTIYF
>TRBJ1-2|15|TRBV29-1|TRBD1|.
TGCAGCGTTGGCTCCTACAGGGGTACTAACTATGGCTACACCTTC
CSVGSYRGTNYGYTF
>TRBJ2-1|16|TRBV4-2|.|.
TGTGCCAGCAGCCAAGATGTTGGCGGCTCCTACAATGAGCAGTTCTTC
CASSQDVGGSYNEQFF
>TRBJ2-1|16|TRBV7-2|.|once
TGTGCCAGCAGCCCCGCGGGACTCCGATCCTACAATGAGCAGTTCTTC
CASSPAGLRSYNEQFF
>TRBJ2-1|13|TRBV19|.|.
TGTGCCAGTAGTATCGGCAGGGAGAGTGAGCAGTTCTTC
CASSIGRESEQFF
>TRBJ2-5|15|TRBV2|TRBD2|.
TGTGCCAGCAGTGAACTAGCGGGAGCTTGGGAGACCCAGTACTTC
CASSELAGAWETQYF
>TRBJ2-2|15|TRBV11-2|.|once
TGTGCCAGCAGCTTAGTGGGGTGGGGTACCGGGGAGCTGTTTTTT
CASSLVGWGTGELFF
>TRBJ2-7|14|TRBV19|TRBD2|.
TGTGCCAGTAGTAGAGCGGGAGCCCCCTACGAGCAGTACTTC
CASSRAGAPYEQYF
>TRBJ2-1|16|TRBV30|TRBD2|.
TGTGCCTGGATTGCCCCCGGACTAGCGGGATTCAATGAGCAGTTCTTC
CAWIAPGLAGFNEQFF
>TRBJ1-2|15|TRBV11-2|.|once
TGTGCCAGCAGCTCTAATGGGGGCGCGGTATCTGGCTACACCTTC
CASSSNGGAVSGYTF
>TRBJ1-4|14|TRBV10-3|TRBD1|.
TGTGCCATCAGTGAGGGACAGGGTGGGGAAAAACTGTTTTTT
CAISEGQGGEKLFF
>TRBJ2-2|17|TRBV5-1|.|few
TGCGCCAGCAGCTTGGTGGGGGACCCTACGAACACCGGGGAGCTGTTTTTT
CASSLVGDPTNTGELFF
>TRBJ2-2|14|TRBV7-8|.|.
TGTGCCAGCAGCGCAGGGATGGACACCGGGGAGCTGTTTTTT
CASSAGMDTGELFF
>TRBJ2-3|17|TRBV4-2|TRBD2|.
TGTGCCAGCAGCCAAGATGGGGGGGGACCTAGCACAGATACGCAGTATTTT
CASSQDGGGPSTDTQYF
>TRBJ2-2|15|TRBV2|.|many
TGTGCCAGCAGGCTCGCGACTGGGAACACCGGGGAGCTGTTTTTT
CASRLATGNTGELFF
>TRBJ2-1|15|TRBV9|.|.
TGTGCCAGCAGCCCCCGAGCGGGCCAATACAATGAGCAGTTCTTC
CASSPRAGQYNEQFF